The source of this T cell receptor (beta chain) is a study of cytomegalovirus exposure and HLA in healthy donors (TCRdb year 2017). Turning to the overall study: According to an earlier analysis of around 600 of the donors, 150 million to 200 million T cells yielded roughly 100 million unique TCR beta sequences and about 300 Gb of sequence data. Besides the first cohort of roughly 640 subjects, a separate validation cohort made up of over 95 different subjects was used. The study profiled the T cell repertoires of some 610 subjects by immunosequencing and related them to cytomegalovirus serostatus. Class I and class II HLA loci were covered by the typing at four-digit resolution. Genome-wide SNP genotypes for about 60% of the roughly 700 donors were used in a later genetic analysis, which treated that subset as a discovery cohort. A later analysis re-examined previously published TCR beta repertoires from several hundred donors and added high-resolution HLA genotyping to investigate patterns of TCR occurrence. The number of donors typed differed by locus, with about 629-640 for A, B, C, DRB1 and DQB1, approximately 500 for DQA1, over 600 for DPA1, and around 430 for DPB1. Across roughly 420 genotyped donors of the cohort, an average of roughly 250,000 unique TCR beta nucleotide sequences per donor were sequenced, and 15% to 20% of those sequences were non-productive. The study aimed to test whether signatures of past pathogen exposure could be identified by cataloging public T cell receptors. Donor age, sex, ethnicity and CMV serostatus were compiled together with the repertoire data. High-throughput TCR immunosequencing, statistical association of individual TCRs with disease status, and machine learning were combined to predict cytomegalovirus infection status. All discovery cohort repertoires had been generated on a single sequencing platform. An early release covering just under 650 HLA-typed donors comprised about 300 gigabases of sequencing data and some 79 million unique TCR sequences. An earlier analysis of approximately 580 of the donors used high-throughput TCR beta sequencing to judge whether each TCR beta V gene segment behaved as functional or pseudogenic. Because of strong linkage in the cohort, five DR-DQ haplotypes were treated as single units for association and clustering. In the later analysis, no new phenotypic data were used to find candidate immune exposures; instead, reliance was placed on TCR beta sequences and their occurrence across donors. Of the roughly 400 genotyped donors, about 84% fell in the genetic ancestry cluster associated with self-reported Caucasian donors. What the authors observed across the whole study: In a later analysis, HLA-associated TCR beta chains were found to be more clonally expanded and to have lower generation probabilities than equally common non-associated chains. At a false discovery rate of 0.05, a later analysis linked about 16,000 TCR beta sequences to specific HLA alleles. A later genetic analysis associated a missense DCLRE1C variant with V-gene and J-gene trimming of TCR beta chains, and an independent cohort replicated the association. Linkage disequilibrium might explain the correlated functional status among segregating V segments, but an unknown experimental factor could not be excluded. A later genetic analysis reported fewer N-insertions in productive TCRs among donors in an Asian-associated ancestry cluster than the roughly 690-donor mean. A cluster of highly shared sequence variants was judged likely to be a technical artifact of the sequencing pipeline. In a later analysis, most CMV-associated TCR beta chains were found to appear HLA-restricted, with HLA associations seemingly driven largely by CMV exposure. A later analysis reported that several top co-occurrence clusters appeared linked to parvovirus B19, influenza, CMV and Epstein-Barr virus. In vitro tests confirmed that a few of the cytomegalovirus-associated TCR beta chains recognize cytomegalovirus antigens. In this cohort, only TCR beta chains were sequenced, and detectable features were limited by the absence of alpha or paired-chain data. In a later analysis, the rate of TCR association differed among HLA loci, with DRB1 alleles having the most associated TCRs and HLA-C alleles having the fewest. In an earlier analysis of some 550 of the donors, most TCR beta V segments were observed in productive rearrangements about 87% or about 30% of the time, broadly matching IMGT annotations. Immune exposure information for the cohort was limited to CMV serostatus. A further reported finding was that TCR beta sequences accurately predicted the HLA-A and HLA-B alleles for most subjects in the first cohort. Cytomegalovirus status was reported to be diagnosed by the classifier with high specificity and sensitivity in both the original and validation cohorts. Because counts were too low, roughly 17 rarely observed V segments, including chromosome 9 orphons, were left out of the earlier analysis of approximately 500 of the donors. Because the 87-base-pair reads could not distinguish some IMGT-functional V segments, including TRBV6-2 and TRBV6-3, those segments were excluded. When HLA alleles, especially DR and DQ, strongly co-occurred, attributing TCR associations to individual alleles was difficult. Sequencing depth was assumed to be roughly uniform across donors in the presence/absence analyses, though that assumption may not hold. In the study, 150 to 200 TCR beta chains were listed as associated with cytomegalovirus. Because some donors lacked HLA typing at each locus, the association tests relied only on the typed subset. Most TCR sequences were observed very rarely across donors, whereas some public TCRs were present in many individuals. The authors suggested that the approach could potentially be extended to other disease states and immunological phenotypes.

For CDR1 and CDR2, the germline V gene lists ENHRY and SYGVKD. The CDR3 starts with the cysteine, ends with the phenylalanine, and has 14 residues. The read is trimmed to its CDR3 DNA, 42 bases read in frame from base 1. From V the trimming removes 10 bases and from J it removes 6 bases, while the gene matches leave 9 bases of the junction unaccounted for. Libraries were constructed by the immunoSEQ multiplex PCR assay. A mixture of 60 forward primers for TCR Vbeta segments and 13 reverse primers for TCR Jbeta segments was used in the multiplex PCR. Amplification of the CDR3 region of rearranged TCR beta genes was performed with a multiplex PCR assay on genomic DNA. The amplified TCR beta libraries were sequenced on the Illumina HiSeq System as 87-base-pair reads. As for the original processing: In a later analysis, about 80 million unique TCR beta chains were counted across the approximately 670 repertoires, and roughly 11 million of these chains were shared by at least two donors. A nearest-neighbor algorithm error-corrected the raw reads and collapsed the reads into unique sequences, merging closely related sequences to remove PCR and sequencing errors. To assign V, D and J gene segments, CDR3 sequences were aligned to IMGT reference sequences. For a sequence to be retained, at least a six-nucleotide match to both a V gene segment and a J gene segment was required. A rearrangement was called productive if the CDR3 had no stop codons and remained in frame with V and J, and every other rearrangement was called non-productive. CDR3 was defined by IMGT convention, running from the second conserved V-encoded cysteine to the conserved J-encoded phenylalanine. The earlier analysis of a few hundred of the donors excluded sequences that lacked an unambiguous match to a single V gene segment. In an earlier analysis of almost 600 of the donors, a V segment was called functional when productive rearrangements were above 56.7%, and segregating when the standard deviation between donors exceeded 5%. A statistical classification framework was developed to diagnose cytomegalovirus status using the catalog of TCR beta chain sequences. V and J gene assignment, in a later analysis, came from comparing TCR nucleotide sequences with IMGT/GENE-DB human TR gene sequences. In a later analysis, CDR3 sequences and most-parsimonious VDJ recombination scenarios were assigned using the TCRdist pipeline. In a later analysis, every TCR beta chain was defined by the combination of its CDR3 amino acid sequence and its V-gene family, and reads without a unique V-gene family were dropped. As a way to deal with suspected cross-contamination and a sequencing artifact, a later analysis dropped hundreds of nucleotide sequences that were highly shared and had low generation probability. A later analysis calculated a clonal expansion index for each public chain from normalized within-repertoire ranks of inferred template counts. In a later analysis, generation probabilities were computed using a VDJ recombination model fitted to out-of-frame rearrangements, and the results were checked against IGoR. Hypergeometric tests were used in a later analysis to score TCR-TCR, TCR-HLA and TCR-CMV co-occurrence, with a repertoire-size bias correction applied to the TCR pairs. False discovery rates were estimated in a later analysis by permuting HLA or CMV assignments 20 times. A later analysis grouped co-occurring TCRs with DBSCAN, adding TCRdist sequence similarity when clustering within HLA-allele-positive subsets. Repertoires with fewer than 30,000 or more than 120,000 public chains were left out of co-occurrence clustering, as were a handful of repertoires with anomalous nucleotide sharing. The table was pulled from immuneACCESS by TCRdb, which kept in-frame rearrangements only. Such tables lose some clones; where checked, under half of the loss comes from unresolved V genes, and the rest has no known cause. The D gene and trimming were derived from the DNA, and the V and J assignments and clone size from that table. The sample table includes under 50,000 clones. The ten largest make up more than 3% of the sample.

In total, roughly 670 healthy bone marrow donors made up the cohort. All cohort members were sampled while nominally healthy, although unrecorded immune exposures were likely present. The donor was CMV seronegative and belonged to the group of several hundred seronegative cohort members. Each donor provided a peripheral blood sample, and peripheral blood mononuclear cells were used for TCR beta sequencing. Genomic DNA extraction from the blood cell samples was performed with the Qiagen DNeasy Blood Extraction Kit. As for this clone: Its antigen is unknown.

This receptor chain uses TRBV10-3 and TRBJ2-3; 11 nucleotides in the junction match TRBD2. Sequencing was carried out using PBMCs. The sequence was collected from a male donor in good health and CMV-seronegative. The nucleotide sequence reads TGTGCCACGGAACTAGCGGGGGCAGGTGATACGCAGTATTTT. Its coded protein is CATELAGAGDTQYF.